The sequence of this TCR beta chain was determined in a study of blood T cell repertoires in COVID-19. In the source study's methods: Reference gene primer amplification gave estimated nucleated cell counts. Using immunoSEQ multiplex PCR, the repertoire was profiled, and TCRdb retains in-frame clones only, with some absent. V, J and clone size derive from that table, while D and trimming were established from the DNA sequence. The sample records approximately 440,000 clones, about 90% being singletons. Two negative PCRs, clearance, or symptom resolution were required of recovered Cohort 3 donors. Germline-derived CDR1 and CDR2 are MNHEY and SVGAGI. After removal of 6 bases from V and 8 bases from J, the junction contained 8 bases not matched to a gene. CDR3 size: 13 residues.

The source material was PBMCs or T cells enriched from blood (not recorded which). This TCR derives from a man between 18 and 29 years old who had recovered from COVID-19. The rearrangement links TRBV6-5 to TRBJ2-3, with TRBD2 matching over 7 bases. For the CDR3, the DNA is TGTGCCAGCAGATTGCGGGGGACGGGTACGCAGTATTTT. As protein: CASRLRGTGTQYF.